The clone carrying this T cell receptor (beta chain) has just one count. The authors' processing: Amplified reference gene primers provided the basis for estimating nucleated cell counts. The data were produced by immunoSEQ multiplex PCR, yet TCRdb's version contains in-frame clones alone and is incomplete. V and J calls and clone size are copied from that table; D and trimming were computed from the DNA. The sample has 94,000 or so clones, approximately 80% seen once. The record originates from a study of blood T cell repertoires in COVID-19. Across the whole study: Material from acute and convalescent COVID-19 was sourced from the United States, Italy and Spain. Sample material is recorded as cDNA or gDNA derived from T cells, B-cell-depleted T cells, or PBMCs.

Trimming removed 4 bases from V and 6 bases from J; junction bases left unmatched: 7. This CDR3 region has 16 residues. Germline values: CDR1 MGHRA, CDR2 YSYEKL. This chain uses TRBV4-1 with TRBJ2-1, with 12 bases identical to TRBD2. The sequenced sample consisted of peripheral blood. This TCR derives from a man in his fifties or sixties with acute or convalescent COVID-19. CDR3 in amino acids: CASSLYLAGGGNEQFF. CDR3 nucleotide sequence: TGCGCCAGCAGCCTATATCTAGCGGGGGGGGGCAATGAGCAGTTCTTC.